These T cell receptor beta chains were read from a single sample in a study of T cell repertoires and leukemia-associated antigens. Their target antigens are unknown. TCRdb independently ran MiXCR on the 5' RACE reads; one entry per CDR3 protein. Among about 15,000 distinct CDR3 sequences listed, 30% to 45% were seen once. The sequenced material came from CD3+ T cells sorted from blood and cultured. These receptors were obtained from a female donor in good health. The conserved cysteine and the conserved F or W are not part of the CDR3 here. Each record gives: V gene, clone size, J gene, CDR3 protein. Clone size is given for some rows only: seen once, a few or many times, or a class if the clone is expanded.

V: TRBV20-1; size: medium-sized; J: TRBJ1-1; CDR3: SARDPGTVMNTEAF
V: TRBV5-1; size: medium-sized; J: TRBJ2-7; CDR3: ASTSGTPSYEQY
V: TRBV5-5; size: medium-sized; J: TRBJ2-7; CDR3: ASSLTGRRGRDPLPAYEQY
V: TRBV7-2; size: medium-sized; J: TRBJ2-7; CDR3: ASSLGTGGLEQY
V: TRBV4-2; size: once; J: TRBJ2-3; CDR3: ASNQTTSGSTGTQY
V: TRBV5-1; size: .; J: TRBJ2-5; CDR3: ASSLPIGLARVGGQETQY
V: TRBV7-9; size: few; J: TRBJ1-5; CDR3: ASPGQGGNQPQH
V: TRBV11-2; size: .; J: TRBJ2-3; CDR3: ASSLGSGSSDTQY
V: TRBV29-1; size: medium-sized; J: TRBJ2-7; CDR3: SGGQNYEQY
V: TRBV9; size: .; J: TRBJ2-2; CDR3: ASSVRAGGHSTGELS
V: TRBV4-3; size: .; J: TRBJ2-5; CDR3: ASSRTFQEAQY
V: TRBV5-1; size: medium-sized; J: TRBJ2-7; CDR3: ASSSDGSRYEQY
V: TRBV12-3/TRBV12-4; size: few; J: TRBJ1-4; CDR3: ARSFGQGNEKLF
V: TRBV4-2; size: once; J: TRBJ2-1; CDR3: ASSLADEQF
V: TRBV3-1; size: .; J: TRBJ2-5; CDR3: VSSQEGGQETQY
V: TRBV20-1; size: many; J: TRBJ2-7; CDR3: SARDYKDRNSYEQY
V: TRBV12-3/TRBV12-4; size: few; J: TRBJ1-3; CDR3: APGYQHLSGNTIY
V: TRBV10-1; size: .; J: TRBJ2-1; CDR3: ASSATGWF
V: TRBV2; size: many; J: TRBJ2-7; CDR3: ASSGAVGASEQY
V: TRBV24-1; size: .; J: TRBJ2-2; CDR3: ATSEGGTGWELF
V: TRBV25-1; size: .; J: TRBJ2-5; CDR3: ASRGDRETQY
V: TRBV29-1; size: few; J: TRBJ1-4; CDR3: SVEKGGKLF
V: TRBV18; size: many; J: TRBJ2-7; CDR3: ASSPGLATPEQY
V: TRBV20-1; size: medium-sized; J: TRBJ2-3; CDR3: SAPGAGGDTDTQY
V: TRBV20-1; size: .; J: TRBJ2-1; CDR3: SAGYYNGQF
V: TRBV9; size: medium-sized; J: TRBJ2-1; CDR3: ASSAAGLAGGSYNEQF
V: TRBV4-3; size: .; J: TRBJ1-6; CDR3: ASSHTSGGFNSPLH
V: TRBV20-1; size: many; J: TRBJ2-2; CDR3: SASPPGGGETGELF
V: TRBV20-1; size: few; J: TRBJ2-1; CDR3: SARPSFSYNEQF
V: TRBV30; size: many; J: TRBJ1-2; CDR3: AWSSPSDRVRTSGYT
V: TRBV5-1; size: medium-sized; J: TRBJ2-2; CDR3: ASSLGASGELF
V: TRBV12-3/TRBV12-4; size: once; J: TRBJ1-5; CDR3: ASSFGGIGNQPQH
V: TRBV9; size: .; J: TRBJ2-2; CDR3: ASSVGVGELF
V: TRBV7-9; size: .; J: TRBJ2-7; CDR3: ASSLGWEGAKNPYEQY
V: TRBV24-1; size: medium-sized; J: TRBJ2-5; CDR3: ATSDPDRSETQY
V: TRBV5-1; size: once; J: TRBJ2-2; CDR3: ASSLFTGELF